Listed here are 9 T cell receptor beta chains from one sample, sequenced in a study of blood T cell repertoires in COVID-19. Profiled with immunoSEQ multiplex PCR; TCRdb holds only in-frame clones, not every one. The table has roughly 160,000 clones, 74% seen once. Sequenced input: peripheral blood. The origin of the receptors is a woman older than 75 with acute or convalescent COVID-19.

A single count supports this clone. DNA for the CDR3: TGTGCCAGCAGTGAAGGGGCACCGGGACTTTACGAGCAGTACTTC. Its protein is CASSEGAPGLYEQYF. The V and J genes are TRBV2 and TRBJ2-7; possibly TRBD2 for D (6 bases). Trimming cost V 1 base and J 4 bases, with 14 bases left between them. The germline CDR1 and CDR2 sequences are SNHLY and FYNNEI. This CDR3 has 15 amino acids.

The CDR3 coding sequence is TGTGCCAGCTCGCCGCAGGGAGAAAAACTGTTTTTT. This codes for CASSPQGEKLFF. The chain links TRBV18 to TRBJ1-4; D is perhaps TRBD1 (5 bases). The CDR3 has 12 amino acids. Germline CDR1 is KGHSH and CDR2 is LQKENI. V lost 6 bases and J lost 8, with 10 bases in between.

This chain connects TRBV3-1 (or the pseudogene TRBV3-2) to TRBJ2-7, with 10 bases identical to TRBD1. The CDR3 is 16 residues long. V was clipped by 1 base and J by 0 bases; unmatched bases: 3. Germline-derived CDR1 and CDR2 are LGHDT and YNNKEL (reference sequence). CDR3 amino acids: CASSQGRDRGSYEQYF. CDR3 DNA: TGTGCCAGCAGCCAAGGTCGGGACAGGGGCTCCTACGAGCAGTACTTC.

A few counts support this clone. The rearrangement uses TRBV6-6 and TRBJ2-3; D unclear. Trimming shortened V by 0 bases and J by 7 bases, and 11 bases separated the two germline ends. CDR3 length: 14 residues. Germline loops: CDR1 MNHNY, CDR2 SVGAGI (reference sequence). The CDR3, as DNA: TGTGCCAGCAGTTACTCGAAAAGCACCCATACGCAGTATTTT. It encodes CASSYSKSTHTQYF.

The chain is built from TRBV5-1 and TRBJ1-5; D ambiguous. Trimming pared 0 bases from V and 8 bases from J, leaving 18 bases between. The V gene's germline CDR1 is SGHRS and CDR2 YFSETQ. This CDR3 region has 16 residues. CDR3 region: CASSLGLNAAGEPQHF. The CDR3 DNA sequence: TGCGCCAGCAGCTTGGGGCTAAATGCAGCGGGTGAGCCCCAGCATTTT.

The chain recombines TRBV7-8 with TRBJ1-4, with TRBD1 as a possible D gene (5 bases). Germline V gene data show CDR1 as SGHVS and CDR2 as FQNEAQ. Deletions cut 2 bases from V and 6 bases from J, with 10 bases between. The CDR3 has 14 residues. CDR3: CASSLRDWHEKLFF. The CDR3 nucleotides are TGTGCCAGCAGCTTAAGGGACTGGCATGAAAAACTGTTTTTT.

This sequence joins TRBV9 and TRBJ1-4; no clear D. The CDR3 totals 16 residues. The V gene lost 4 bases and the J gene lost 3 bases, with 16 bases spanning the gap. Germline CDR1 reads SGDLS; CDR2 reads YYNGEE. Written as DNA, the CDR3 is TGTGCCAGCAGCCCCGGCGGTCGGCTTTCTAATGAAAAACTGTTTTTT. Amino acids: CASSPGGRLSNEKLFF.

V usage is TRBV4-1 and J usage is TRBJ1-4; TRBD1 agrees at 7 bases. V was clipped by 4 bases and J by 6 bases; unmatched bases: 14. The CDR3 covers 17 residues. Germline V gene sequence: CDR1 MGHRA, CDR2 YSYEKL. CDR3 sequence reads: CASSLRGTTGTDEKLFF. DNA of the CDR3: TGCGCCAGCAGCCTTCGGGGGACGACAGGGACTGATGAAAAACTGTTTTTT.

V is TRBV10-3 and J is TRBJ1-4, with no clear D. The CDR3 is made up of 15 amino acids. V dropped 0 bases and J dropped 3 bases, with 8 bases sitting between them. CDR1 and CDR2 (germline): ENHRY, SYGVKD. CDR3 nucleotide sequence: TGTGCCATCAGTGAGTCTACGGGTGCTAATGAAAAACTGTTTTTT. Its protein is CAISESTGANEKLFF.